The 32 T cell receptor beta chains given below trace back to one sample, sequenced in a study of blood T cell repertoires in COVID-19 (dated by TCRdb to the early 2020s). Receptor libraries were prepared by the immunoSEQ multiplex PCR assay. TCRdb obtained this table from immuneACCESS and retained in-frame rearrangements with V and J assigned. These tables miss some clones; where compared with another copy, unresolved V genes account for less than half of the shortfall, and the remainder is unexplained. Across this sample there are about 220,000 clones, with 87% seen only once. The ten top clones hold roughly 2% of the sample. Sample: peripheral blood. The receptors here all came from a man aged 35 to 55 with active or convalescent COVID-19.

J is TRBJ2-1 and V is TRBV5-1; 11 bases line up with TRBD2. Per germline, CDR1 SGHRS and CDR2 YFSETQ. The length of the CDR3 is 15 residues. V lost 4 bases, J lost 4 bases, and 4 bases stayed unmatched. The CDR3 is CASSPGTSGYNEQFF. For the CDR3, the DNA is TGCGCCAGCAGCCCCGGGACTAGCGGATACAATGAGCAGTTCTTC. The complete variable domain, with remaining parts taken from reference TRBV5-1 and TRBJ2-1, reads KAGVTQTPRYLIKTRGQQVTLSCSPISGHRSVSWYQQTPGQGLQFLFEYFSETQRNKGNFPGRFSGRQFSNSRSEMNVSTLELGDSALYLCASSPGTSGYNEQFFGPGTRLTVL.

The CDR3 is CASTRAPPEGHEQYF. Written as DNA, the CDR3 is TGTGCCAGCACAAGAGCACCCCCGGAGGGCCACGAGCAGTACTTC. The genes are TRBV27 and TRBJ2-7; the D gene is possibly TRBD2 (6 bases). This CDR3 contains 15 residues. Germline V gives CDR1 MNHEY, CDR2 SMNVEV (reference sequence). Trimming stripped 7 bases from V and 5 bases from J, with 21 bases between.

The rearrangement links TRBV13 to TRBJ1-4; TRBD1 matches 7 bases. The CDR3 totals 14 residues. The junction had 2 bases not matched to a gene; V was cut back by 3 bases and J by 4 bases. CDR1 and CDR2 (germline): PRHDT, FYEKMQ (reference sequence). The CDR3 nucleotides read TGTGCCAGCAGCTTGACAGGGTATAATGAAAAACTGTTTTTT. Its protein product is CASSLTGYNEKLFF.

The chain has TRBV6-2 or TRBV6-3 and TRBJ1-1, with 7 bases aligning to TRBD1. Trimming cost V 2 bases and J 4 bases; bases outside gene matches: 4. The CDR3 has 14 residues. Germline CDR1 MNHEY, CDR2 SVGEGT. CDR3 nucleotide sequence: TGTGCCAGCAGTTACGGAGGGGGCATCACTGAAGCTTTCTTT. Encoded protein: CASSYGGGITEAFF.

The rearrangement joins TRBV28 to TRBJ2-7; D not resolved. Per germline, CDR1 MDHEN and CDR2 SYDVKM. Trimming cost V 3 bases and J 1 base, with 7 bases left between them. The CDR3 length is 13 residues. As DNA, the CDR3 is TGTGCCAGCAGTTTGAGGAAGTCCTACGAGCAGTACTTC. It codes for CASSLRKSYEQYF.

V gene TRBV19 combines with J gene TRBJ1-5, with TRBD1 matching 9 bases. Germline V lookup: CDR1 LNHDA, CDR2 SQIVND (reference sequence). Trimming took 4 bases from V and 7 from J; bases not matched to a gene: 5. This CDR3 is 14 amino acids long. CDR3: CASSSRDRVQPQHF. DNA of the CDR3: TGTGCCAGTAGTAGCCGGGACAGGGTCCAGCCCCAGCATTTT. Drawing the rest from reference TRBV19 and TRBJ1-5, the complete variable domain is DGGITQSPKYLFRKEGQNVTLSCEQNLNHDAMYWYRQDPGQGLRLIYYSQIVNDFQKGDIAEGYSVSREKKESFPLTVTSAQKNPTAFYLCASSSRDRVQPQHFGDGTRLSIL.

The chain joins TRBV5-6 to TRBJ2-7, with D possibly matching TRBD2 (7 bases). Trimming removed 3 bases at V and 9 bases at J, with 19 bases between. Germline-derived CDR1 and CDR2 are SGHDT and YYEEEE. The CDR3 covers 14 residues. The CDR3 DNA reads TGTGCCAGCAGCTCTACAGGGAGGGTACGAGGGCAGTACTTC. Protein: CASSSTGRVRGQYF.

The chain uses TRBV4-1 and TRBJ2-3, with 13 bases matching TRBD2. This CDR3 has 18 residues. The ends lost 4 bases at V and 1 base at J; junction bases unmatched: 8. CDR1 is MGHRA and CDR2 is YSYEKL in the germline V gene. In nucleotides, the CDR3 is TGCGCCAGCAGCCGAGCGGTCGGGACTAGCGGGGGCACAGATACGCAGTATTTT. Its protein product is CASSRAVGTSGGTDTQYF.

CDR3 amino acids: CASSFLPSGGRQETQYF. The DNA of the CDR3 is TGTGCCAGCAGCTTCCTACCCAGCGGGGGGCGCCAAGAGACCCAGTACTTC. The chain links TRBV7-3 to TRBJ2-5; 9 nucleotides align to TRBD2. The V segment lost 3 bases and the J segment 1 base; nucleotides outside the gene matches: 9. Germline V gene data show CDR1 as SGHTA and CDR2 as FQGTGA. There are 17 residues in the CDR3.

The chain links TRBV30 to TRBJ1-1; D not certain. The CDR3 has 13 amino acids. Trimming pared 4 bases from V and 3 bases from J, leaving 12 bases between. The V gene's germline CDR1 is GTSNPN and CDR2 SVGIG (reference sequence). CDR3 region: CAWTKARDTEAFF. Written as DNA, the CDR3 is TGTGCCTGGACAAAGGCCCGGGACACTGAAGCTTTCTTT.

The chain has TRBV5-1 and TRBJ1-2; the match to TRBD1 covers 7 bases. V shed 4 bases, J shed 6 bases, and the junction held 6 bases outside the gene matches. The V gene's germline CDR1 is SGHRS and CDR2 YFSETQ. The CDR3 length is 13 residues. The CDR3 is CASSMGGTDGYTF. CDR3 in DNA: TGCGCCAGCAGCATGGGCGGGACAGATGGCTACACCTTC.

The CDR3 DNA reads as TGTGCCAGCAGACCAGACACAGGGGGCAATGAGCAGTTCTTC. Its protein is CASRPDTGGNEQFF. This rearrangement joins TRBV7-2 to TRBJ2-1, with 8 bases that match TRBD1. This CDR3 is 14 amino acids long. V lost 6 bases and J lost 6; bases outside the gene matches: 7. Germline V lookup: CDR1 SGHTA, CDR2 FQGNSA.

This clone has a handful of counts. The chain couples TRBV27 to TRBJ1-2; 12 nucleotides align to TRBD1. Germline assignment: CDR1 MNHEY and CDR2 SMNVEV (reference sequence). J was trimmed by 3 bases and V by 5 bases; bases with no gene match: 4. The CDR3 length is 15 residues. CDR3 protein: CASSQGTGGYYGYTF. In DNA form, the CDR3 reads TGTGCCAGCAGTCAAGGGACAGGGGGCTACTATGGCTACACCTTC.

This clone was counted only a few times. The CDR3 DNA is TGTGCCTGGACTAGGGGGCCTCTCTATGGCTACACCTTC. As protein: CAWTRGPLYGYTF. The V and J genes are TRBV30 and TRBJ1-2; 7 nucleotides line up with TRBD1. Germline assignment: CDR1 GTSNPN and CDR2 SVGIG (reference sequence). The CDR3 length is 13 residues. Unmatched junction bases numbered 6, after V lost 4 bases and J lost 4 bases.

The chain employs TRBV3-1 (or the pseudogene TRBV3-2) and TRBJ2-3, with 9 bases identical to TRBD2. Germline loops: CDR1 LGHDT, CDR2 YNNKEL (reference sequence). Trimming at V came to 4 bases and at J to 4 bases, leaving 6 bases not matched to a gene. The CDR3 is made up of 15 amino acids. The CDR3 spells CASSPGTSRADTQYF. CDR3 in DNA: TGTGCCAGCAGCCCCGGGACTAGCAGGGCAGATACGCAGTATTTT.

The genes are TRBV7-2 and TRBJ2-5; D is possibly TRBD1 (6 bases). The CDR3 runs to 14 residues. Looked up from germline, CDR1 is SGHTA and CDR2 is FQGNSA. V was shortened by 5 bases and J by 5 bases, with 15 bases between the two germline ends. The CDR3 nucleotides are TGTGCCAGCAGCGCGATACAGGGTGGGGAGACCCAGTACTTC. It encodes CASSAIQGGETQYF.

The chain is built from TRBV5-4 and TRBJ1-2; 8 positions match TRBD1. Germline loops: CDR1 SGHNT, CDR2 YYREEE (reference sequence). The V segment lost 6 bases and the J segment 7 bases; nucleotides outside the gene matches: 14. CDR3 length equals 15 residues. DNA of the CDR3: TGTGCCAGCAAGCGAGACAGGGGAACGAGGGGTGGCTACACCTTC. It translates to CASKRDRGTRGGYTF.

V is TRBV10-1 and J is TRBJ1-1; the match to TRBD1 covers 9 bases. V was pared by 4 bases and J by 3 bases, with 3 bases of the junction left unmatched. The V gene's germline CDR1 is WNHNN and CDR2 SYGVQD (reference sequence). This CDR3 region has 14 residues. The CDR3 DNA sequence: TGCGCCAGCAGTGCAGGACAGGGGTACACTGAAGCTTTCTTT. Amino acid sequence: CASSAGQGYTEAFF.

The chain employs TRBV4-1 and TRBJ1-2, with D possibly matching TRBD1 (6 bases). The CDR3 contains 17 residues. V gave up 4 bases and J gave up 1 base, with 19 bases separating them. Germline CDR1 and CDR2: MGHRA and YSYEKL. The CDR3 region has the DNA TGCGCCAGCAGCCCCCGGGACACCTTGTTATTTAACTATGGCTACACCTTC. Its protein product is CASSPRDTLLFNYGYTF.

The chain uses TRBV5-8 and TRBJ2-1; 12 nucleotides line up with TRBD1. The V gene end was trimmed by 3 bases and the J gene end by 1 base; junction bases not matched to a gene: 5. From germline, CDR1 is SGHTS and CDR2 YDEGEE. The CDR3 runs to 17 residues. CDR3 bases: TGTGCCAGCAGCTACGGGACAGGGGGCGGATCCTACAATGAGCAGTTCTTC. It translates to CASSYGTGGGSYNEQFF.

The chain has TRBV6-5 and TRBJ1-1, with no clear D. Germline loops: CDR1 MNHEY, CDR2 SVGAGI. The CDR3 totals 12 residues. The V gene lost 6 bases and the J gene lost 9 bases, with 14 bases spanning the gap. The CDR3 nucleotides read TGTGCCAGCAGCACCCCACGGGGTAAAGCTTTCTTT. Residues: CASSTPRGKAFF.

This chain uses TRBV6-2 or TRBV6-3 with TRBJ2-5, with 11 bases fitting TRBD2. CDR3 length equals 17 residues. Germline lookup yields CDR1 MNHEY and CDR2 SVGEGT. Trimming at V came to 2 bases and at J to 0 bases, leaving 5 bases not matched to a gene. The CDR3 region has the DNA TGTGCCAGCAGTTACCTAGCGGGGGGCGAGTACCAAGAGACCCAGTACTTC. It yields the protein CASSYLAGGEYQETQYF.

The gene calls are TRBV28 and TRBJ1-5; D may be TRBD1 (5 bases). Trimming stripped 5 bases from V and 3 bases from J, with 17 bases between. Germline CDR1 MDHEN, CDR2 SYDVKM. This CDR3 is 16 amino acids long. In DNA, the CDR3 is TGTGCCAGCAGTCCGCCGTGGAGGGACCCCAATCAGCCCCAGCATTTT. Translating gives CASSPPWRDPNQPQHF.

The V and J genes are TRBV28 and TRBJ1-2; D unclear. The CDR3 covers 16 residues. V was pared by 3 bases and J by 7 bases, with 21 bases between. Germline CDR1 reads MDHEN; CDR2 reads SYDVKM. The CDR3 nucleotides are TGTGCCAGCAGTTTCAGCGCCCAAGAGAGGTATGGTGGCTACACCTTC. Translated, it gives CASSFSAQERYGGYTF.

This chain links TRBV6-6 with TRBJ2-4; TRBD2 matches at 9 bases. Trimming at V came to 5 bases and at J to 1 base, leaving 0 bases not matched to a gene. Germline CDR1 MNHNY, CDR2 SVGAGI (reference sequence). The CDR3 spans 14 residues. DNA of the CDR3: TGTGCCAGCAGTGCGGGGGGGGCCAAAAACATTCAGTACTTC. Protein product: CASSAGGAKNIQYF.

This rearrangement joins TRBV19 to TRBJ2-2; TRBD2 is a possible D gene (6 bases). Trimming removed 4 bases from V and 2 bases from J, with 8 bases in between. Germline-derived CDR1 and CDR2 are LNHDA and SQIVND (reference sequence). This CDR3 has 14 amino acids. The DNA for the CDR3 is TGTGCCAGTAGTACCGGGACTAACACCGGGGAGCTGTTTTTT. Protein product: CASSTGTNTGELFF.

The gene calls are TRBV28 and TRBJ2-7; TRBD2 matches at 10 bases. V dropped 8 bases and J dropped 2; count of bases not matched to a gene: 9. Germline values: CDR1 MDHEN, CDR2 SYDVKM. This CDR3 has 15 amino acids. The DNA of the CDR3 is TGTGCCAGCCGGACTAGCGGAGGGGTGACCTACGAGCAGTACTTC. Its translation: CASRTSGGVTYEQYF.

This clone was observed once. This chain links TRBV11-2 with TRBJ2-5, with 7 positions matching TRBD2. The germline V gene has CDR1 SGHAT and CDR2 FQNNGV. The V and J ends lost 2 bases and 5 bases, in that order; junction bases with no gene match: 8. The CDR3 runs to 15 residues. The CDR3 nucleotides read TGTGCCAGCAGCTTACTGCGACTAGCAGGGGAGACCCAGTACTTC. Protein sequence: CASSLLRLAGETQYF.

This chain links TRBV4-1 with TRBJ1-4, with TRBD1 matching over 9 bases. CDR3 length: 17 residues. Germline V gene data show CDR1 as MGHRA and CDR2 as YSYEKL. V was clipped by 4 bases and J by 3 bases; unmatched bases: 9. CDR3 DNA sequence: TGCGCCAGCAGCCGGACAGGGGCGGGAATAGCTAATGAAAAACTGTTTTTT. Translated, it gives CASSRTGAGIANEKLFF.

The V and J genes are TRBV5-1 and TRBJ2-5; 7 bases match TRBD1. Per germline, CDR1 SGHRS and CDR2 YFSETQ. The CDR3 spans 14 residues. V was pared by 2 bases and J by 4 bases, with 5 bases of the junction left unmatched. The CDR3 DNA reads TGCGCCAGCAGCTTCCGACAGGGTCCAGAGACCCAGTACTTC. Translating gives CASSFRQGPETQYF.

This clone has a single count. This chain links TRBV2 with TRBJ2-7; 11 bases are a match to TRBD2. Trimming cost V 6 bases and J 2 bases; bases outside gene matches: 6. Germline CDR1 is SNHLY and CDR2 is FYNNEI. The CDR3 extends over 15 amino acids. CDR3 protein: CASRDLAGGPYEQYF. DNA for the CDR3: TGTGCCAGCAGGGACCTAGCGGGAGGCCCCTACGAGCAGTACTTC.

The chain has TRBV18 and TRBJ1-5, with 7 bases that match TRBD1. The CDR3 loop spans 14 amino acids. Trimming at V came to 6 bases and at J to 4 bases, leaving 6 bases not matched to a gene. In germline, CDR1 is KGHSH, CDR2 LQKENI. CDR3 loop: CASSPGTENQPQHF. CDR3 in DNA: TGTGCCAGCTCGCCCGGGACAGAAAATCAGCCCCAGCATTTT.